This TCR beta chain was sequenced in a study of graft-versus-host responses after intestinal transplantation (dated by TCRdb to the early 2020s). A note on the overall study: The transplants that recipients received were multivisceral, liver-intestinal, or isolated intestinal. After intestinal transplantation, graft-versus-host and host-versus-graft alloreactive T cell clones were followed in the graft, circulation and bone marrow using bulk TCR-beta CDR3 sequencing. All recipients received anti-thymocyte globulin induction followed by maintenance tacrolimus and steroids for around three years. A cohort of 24 intestinal transplant recipients, including one retransplant, was enrolled, and 3 patients lacking pretransplant specimens were excluded. Rather than being sequenced by the commercial service, samples from a few later patients were sequenced in-house on an Illumina MiSeq and processed with MiXCR. Alloreactive clones were identified by sequencing pre-transplant mixed lymphocyte reaction products and comparing them with unstimulated pre-transplant donor and recipient T cells. A peak of at least 4% donor T cells among recipient peripheral blood mononuclear cells was the definition used for donor T cell macrochimerism.

What the time point label conveys for this sample: cells obtained before transplantation from donor or recipient. CD3+CD4+ and CD3+CD8+ populations were FACS-sorted from unstimulated pre-transplant donor and recipient cells taken from spleen or lymph nodes. Counted from cysteine to phenylalanine, this CDR3 has 14 amino acids. Only the CDR3 part of the read is kept: 42 bases, read in frame from the first base. Between the V and J ends, shortened by 4 bases and 2 bases respectively, the junction contains 11 bases. According to the germline V gene, CDR1 reads SGHRS and CDR2 reads YFSETQ. Library prep was done by the immunoSEQ multiplex PCR assay. For most patients, genomic DNA was isolated with the Qiagen DNeasy Blood and Tissue Kit and sent frozen to Adaptive Biotechnologies for TCR sequencing. High-throughput TCR-beta CDR3 sequencing of genomic DNA from most patients was performed by Adaptive Biotechnologies. Per the original workflow: Adaptive's ImmunoSEQ software supplied the TCR sequencing data for 15 to 20 patients, while MiXCR and VDJtools were used to process three other patients. CD4 versus CD8 sorting errors were corrected by removing sequences found in both subsets at a frequency ratio below 5:1. CDR3 nucleotide sequences shared between donor and recipient were removed because the origin of such sequences could not be assigned. To be classed as alloreactive, a clone needed at least 2-fold expansion over unstimulated cells and a minimum CFSE-low frequency of 0.002% (template counts) or 0.001% (read counts). Mappable clones were those detected in sequenced pre-transplant spleen, lymph node, or MLR CFSE-low populations of the donor or recipient. The cumulative frequency of alloreactive clones was calculated as a percentage of all sequences, weighted by copy number. This immuneACCESS table, as held by TCRdb, lists in-frame sequences with V and J called but not all clones. Of the missing ones, under half trace to an unresolved V gene in checked studies; the others have no known cause. D and trimming come from the DNA, and the V and J calls and clone size come from that table. The sample includes some 48,000 clones, with less than 85% observed a single time. The ten largest clones represent approximately 0.46% of the sample.

On the study overall, not on this receptor specifically: The conclusions were limited by the relatively low number and heterogeneity of the intestinal transplant patients. GvH clones were detected in recipient bone marrow, and some of these GvH clones were observed earlier in ileal mucosa or blood, consistent with an intestinal mucosal origin. Early after transplant, peak levels of circulating GvH clones were found to be associated with declines in HvG clones. High GvH to HvG T cell clonal ratios were observed in the allografts of patients with donor T cell macrochimerism.

In regard to this clone: There is no known antigen for this receptor. Qualities for individual bases were not recorded, and no much larger clone is one base off.

This clonotype was obtained from a human donor who was the organ donor for an intestinal transplant. This sequence uses TRBV5-1 and TRBJ2-3; the D gene is possibly TRBD2, with 5 bases matching. The sequencing here drew on unstimulated CD4+ T cells sorted from spleen or lymph node cells, taken before transplant. The CDR3 region reads CASSPTGDTDTQYF. The DNA is as follows: TGCGCCAGCAGCCCCACCGGGGACACAGATACGCAGTATTTT.